This T cell receptor (beta chain) was observed in a study of T cell responses to AZD1222 COVID-19 vaccine. Repertoires were generated with immunoSEQ multiplex PCR, while TCRdb's copy carries only in-frame clones and drops some. The sample includes around 190,000 clones, roughly nine tenths of them seen just once. Germline V gene data show CDR1 as SGHKS and CDR2 as YYEKEE (reference sequence). The V gene lost 3 bases and the J gene lost 13 bases, with 11 bases spanning the gap. The CDR3 is made up of 11 amino acids. Recipients boosted at about 4 weeks or about 12 weeks are pooled. Sequencing was performed on peripheral blood, taken 28 days after the second AZD1222 dose. The receptor comes from an adult who received the AZD1222 COVID-19 vaccine. The chain has TRBV5-5 and TRBJ2-1; the D gene is possibly TRBD2 (6 bases). CDR3 bases: TGTGCCAGCAGCTGGCCGGGGGAACAGTTCTTC. It yields the protein CASSWPGEQFF.